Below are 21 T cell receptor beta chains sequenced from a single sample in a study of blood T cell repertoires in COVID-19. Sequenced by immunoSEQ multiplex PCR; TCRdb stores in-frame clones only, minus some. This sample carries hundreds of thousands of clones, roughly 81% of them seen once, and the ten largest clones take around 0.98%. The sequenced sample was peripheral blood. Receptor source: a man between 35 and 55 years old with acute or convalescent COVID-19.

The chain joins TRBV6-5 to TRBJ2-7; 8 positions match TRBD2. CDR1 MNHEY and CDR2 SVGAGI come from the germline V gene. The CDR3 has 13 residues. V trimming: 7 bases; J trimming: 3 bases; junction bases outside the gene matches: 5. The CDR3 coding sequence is TGTGCCAGCACGGGACTAGTCGTCTACGAGCAGTACTTC. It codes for CASTGLVVYEQYF.

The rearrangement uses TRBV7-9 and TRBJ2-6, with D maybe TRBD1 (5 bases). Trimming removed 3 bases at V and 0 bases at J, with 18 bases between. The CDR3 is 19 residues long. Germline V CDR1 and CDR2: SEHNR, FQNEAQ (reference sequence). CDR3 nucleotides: TGTGCCAGCAGCTTCCACAGGCGCACTTCGACCTCTGGGGCCAACGTCCTGACTTTC. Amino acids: CASSFHRRTSTSGANVLTF.

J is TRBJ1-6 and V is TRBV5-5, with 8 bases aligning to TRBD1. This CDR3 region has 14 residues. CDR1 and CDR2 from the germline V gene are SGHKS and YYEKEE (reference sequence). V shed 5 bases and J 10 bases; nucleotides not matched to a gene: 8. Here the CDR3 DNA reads TGTGCCAGCAGTTTACAGGGGGAGGTGTCACCCCTCCACTTT. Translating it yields CASSLQGEVSPLHF.

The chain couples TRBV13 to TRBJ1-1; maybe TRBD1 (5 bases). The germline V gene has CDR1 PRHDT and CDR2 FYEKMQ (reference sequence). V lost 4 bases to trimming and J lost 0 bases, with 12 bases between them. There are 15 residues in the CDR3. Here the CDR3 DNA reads TGTGCCAGCAGCTCCTGGACATCAATGAACACTGAAGCTTTCTTT. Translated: CASSSWTSMNTEAFF.

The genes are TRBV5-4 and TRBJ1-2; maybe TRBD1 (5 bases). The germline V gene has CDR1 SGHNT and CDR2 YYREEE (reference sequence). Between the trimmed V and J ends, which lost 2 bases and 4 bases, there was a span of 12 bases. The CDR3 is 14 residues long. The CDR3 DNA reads TGTGCCAGCAGCTTTTCAGGAGGGGTCTATGGCTACACCTTC. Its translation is CASSFSGGVYGYTF.

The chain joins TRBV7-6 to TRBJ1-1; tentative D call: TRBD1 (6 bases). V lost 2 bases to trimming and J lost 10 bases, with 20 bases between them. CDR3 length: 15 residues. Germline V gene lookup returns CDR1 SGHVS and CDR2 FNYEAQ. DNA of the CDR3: TGTGCCAGCAGCTTAAGCCCCGGGACACCAGGCGTAGCTTTCTTT. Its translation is CASSLSPGTPGVAFF. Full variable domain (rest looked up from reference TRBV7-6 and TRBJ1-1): GAGVSQSPRYKVTKRGQDVALRCDPISGHVSLYWYRQALGQGPEFLTYFNYEAQQDKSGLPNDRFSAERPEGSISTLTIQRTEQRDSAMYRCASSLSPGTPGVAFFGQGTRLTVV.

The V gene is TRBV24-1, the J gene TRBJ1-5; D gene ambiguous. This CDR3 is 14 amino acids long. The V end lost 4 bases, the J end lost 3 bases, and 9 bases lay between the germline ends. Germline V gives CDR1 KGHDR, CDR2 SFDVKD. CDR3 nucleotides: TGTGCCACCAGTGACCCCGGGTCCAATCAGCCCCAGCATTTT. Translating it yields CATSDPGSNQPQHF.

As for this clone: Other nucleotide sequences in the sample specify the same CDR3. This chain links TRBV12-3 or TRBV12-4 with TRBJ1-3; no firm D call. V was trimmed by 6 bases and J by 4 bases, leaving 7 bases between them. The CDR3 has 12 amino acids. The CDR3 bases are TGTGCCAGCAGCTTTGCGGGAAACACCATATATTTT. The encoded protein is CASSFAGNTIYF.

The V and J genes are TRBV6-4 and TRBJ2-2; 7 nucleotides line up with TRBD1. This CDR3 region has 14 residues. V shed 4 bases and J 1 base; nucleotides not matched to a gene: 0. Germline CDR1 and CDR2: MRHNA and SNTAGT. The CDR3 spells CASSGQGNTGELFF. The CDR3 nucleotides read TGTGCCAGCAGTGGACAGGGGAACACCGGGGAGCTGTTTTTT.

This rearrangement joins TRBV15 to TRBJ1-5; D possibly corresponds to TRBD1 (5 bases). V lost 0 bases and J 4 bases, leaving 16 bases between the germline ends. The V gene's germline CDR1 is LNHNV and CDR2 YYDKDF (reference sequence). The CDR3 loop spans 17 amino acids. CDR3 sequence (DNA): TGTGCCACCAGCAGAGATGCACAGGCCCAAAGGAATCAGCCCCAGCATTTT. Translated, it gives CATSRDAQAQRNQPQHF.

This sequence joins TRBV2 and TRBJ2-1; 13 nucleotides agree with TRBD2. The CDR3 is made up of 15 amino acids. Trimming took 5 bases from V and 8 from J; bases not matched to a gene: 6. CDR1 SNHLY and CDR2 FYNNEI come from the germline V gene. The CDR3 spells CASSKTSGGMDEQFF. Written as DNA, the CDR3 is TGTGCCAGCAGTAAGACTAGCGGGGGGATGGATGAGCAGTTCTTC.

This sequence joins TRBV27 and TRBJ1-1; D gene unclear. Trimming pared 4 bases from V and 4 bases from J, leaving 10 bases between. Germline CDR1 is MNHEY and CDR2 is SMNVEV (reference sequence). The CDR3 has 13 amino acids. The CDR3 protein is CASSWSAGTEAFF. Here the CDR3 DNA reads TGTGCCAGCAGTTGGTCAGCGGGCACTGAAGCTTTCTTT.

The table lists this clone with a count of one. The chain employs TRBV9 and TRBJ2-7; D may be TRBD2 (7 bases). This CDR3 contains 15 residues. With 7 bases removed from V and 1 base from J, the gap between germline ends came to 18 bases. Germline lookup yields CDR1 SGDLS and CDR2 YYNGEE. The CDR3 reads CASGDPGGNSYEQYF. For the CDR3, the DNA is TGTGCCAGCGGGGATCCGGGGGGCAATTCCTACGAGCAGTACTTC. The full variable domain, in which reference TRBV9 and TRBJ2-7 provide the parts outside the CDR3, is DSGVTQTPKHLITATGQRVTLRCSPRSGDLSVYWYQQSLDQGLQFLIQYYNGEERAKGNILERFSAQQFPDLHSELNLSSLELGDSALYFCASGDPGGNSYEQYFGPGTRLTVT.

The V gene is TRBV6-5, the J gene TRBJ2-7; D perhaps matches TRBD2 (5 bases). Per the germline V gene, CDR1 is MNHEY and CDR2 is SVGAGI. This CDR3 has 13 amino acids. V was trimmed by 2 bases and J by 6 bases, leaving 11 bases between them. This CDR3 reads CASSYDGVREQYF. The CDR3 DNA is TGTGCCAGCAGTTACGACGGGGTACGCGAGCAGTACTTC.

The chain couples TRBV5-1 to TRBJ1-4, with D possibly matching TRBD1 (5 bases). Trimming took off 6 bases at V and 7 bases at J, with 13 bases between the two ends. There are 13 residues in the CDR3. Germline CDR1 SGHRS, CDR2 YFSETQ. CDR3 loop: CASKTVGSEKLFF. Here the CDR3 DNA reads TGCGCCAGCAAGACAGTGGGCAGTGAAAAACTGTTTTTT. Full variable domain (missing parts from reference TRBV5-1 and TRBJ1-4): KAGVTQTPRYLIKTRGQQVTLSCSPISGHRSVSWYQQTPGQGLQFLFEYFSETQRNKGNFPGRFSGRQFSNSRSEMNVSTLELGDSALYLCASKTVGSEKLFFGSGTQLSVL.

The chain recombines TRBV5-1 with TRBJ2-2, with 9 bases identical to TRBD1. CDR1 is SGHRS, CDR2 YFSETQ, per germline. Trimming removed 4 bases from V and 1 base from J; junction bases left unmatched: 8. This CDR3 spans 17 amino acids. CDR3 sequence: CASSQFGDRVNTGELFF. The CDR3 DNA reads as TGCGCCAGCAGCCAGTTTGGGGACAGGGTGAACACCGGGGAGCTGTTTTTT.

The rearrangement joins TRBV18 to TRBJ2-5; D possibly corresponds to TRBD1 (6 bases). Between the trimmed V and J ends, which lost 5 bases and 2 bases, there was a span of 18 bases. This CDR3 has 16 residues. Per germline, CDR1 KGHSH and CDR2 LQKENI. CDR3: CASSLQPQTGQETQYF. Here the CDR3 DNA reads TGTGCCAGCTCATTGCAACCCCAGACAGGACAAGAGACCCAGTACTTC.

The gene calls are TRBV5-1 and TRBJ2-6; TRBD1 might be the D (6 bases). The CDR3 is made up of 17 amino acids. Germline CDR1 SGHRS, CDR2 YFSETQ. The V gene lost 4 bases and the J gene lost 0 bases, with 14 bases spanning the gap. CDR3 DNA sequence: TGCGCCAGCAGCCAGCAGGACAGCCACTCTGGGGCCAACGTCCTGACTTTC. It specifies CASSQQDSHSGANVLTF.

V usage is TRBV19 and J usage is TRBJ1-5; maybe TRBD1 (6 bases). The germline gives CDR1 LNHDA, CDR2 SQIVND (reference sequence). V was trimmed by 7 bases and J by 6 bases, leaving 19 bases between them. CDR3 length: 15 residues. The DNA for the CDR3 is TGTGCCAGTACTCTCAGGGGCCCCGGCGGTCAGCCCCAGCATTTT. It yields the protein CASTLRGPGGQPQHF.

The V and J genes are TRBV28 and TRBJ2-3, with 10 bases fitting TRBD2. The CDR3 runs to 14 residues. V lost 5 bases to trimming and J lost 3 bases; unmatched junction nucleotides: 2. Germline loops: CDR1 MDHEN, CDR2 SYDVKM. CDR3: CASSLGLATDTQYF. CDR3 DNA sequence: TGTGCCAGCAGTCTGGGACTAGCGACAGATACGCAGTATTTT. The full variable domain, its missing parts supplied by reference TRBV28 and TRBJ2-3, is DVKVTQSSRYLVKRTGEKVFLECVQDMDHENMFWYRQDPGLGLRLIYFSYDVKMKEKGDIPEGYSVSREKKERFSLILESASTNQTSMYLCASSLGLATDTQYFGPGTRLTVL.

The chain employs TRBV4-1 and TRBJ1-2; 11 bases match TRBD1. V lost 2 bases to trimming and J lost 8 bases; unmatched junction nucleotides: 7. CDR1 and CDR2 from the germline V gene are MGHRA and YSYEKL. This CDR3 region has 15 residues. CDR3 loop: CASSQHWTGGDGYTF. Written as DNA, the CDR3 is TGCGCCAGCAGCCAACACTGGACAGGGGGCGACGGCTACACCTTC.